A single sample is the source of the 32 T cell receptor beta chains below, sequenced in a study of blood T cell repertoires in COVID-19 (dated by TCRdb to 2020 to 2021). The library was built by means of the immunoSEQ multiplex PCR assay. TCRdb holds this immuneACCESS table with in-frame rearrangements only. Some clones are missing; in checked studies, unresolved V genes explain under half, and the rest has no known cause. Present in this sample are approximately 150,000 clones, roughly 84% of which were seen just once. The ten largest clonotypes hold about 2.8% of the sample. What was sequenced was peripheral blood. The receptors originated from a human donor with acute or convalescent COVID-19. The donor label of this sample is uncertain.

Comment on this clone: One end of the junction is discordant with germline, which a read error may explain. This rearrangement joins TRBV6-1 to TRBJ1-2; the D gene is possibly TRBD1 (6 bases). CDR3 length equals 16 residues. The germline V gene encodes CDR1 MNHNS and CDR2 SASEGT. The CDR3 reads CASREDRGAQRDGYTF. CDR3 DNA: TGTGCCAGCAGAGAAGACCGGGGGGCGCAGCGCGATGGCTACACCTTC.

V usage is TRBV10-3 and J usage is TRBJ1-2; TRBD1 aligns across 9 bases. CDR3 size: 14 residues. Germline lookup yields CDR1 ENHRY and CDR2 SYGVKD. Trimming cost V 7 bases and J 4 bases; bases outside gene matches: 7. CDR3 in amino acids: CAINLDRGSYGYTF. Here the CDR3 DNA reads TGTGCCATCAACCTGGACAGGGGTTCCTATGGCTACACCTTC.

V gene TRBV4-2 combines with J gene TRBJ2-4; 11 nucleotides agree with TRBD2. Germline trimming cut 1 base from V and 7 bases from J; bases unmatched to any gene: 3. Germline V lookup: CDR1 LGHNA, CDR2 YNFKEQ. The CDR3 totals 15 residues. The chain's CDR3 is CASSQVLAGVNIQYF. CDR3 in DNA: TGTGCCAGCAGCCAAGTACTAGCGGGAGTTAACATTCAGTACTTC.

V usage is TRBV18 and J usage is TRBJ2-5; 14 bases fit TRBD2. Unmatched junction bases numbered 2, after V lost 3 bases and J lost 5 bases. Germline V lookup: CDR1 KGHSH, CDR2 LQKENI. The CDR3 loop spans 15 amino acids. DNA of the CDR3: TGTGCCAGCTCACCGGGACTAGCGGGGGCGGAGACCCAGTACTTC. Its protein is CASSPGLAGAETQYF.

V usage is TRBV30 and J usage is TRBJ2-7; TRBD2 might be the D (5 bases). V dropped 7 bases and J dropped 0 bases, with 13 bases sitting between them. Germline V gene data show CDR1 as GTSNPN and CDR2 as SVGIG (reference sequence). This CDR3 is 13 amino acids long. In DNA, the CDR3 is TGTGCCTCCGCGGGCAGGACCTCCTACGAGCAGTACTTC. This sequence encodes CASAGRTSYEQYF.

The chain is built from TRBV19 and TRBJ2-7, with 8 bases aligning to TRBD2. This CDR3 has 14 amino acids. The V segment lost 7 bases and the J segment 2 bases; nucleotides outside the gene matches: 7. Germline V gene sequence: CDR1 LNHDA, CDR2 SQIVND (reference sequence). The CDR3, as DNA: TGTGCCAGTACCACCAGCGGGGGCCCCTACGAGCAGTACTTC. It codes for CASTTSGGPYEQYF.

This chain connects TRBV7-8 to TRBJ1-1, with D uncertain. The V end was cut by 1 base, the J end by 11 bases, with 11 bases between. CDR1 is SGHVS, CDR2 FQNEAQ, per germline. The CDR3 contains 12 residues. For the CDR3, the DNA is TGTGCCAGCAGCTTAGGAGGGTCGGAGGCTTTCTTT. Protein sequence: CASSLGGSEAFF.

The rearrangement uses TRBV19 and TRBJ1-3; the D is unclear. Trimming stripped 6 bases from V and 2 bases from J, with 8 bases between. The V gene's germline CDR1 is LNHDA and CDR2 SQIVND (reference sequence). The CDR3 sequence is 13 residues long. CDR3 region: CASSFPTGNTIYF. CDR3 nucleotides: TGTGCCAGTAGCTTCCCTACTGGAAACACCATATATTTT.

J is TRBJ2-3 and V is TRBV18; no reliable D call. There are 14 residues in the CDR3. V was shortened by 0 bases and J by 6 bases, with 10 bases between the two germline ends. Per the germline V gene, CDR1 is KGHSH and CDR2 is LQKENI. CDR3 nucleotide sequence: TGTGCCAGCTCACCACCATTGGAGAGGGATACGCAGTATTTT. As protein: CASSPPLERDTQYF. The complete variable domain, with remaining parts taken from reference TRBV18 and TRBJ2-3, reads NAGVMQNPRHLVRRRGQEARLRCSPMKGHSHVYWYRQLPEEGLKFMVYLQKENIIDESGMPKERFSAEFPKEGPSILRIQQVVRGDSAAYFCASSPPLERDTQYFGPGTRLTVL.

This chain's CDR3 is CASGWATDSPLHF. The CDR3 DNA reads as TGTGCCAGCGGGTGGGCGACGGATTCACCCCTCCACTTT. The rearrangement uses TRBV9 and TRBJ1-6; D is unresolved. The germline V gene encodes CDR1 SGDLS and CDR2 YYNGEE. The CDR3 loop spans 13 amino acids. Trimming removed 7 bases at V and 8 bases at J, with 13 bases between.

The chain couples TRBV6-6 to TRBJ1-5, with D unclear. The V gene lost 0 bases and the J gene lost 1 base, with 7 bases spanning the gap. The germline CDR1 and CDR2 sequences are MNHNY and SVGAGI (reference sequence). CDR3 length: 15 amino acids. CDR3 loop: CASSYSAGSNQPQHF. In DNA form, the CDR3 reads TGTGCCAGCAGTTACTCTGCGGGGAGCAATCAGCCCCAGCATTTT.

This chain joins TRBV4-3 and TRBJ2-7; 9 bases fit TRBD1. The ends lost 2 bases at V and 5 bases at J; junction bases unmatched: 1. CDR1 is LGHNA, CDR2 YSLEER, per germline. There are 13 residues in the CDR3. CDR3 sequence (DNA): TGCGCCAGCAGCCAATACAGGGGGCACGAGCAGTACGTC. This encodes CASSQYRGHEQYV.

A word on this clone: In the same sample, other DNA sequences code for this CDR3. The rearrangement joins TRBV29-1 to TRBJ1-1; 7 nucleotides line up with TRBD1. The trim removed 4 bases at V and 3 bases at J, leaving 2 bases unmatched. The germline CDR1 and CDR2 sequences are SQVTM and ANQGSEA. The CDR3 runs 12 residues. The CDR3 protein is CSVARGDTEAFF. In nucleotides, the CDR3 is TGCAGCGTTGCCAGGGGGGACACTGAAGCTTTCTTT.

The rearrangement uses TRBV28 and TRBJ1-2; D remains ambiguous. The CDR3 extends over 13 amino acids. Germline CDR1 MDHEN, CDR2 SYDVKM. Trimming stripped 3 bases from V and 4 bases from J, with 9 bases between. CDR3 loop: CASSFPLSYGYTF. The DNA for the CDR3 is TGTGCCAGCAGTTTCCCCCTCAGCTATGGCTACACCTTC.

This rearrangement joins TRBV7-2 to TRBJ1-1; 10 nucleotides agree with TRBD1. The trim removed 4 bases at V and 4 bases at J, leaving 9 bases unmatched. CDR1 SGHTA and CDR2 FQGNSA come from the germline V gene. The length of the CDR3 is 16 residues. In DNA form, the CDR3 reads TGTGCCAGCAGCTCCTTGCTGACAGGGGGCGGCACTGAAGCTTTCTTT. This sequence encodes CASSSLLTGGGTEAFF.

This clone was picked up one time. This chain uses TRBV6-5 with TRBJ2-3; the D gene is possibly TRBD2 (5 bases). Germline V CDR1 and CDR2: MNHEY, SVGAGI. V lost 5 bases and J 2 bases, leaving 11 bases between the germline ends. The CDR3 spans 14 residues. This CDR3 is CASSPAGTTDTQYF. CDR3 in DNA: TGTGCCAGCAGTCCCGCGGGTACCACAGATACGCAGTATTTT.

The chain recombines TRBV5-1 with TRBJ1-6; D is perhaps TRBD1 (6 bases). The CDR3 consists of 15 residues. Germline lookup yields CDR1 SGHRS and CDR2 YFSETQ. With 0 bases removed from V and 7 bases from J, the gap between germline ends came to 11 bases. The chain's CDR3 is CASSLGSGANSPLHF. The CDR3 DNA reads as TGCGCCAGCAGCTTGGGTTCAGGGGCCAATTCACCCCTCCACTTT. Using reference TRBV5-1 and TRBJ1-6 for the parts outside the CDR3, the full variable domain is KAGVTQTPRYLIKTRGQQVTLSCSPISGHRSVSWYQQTPGQGLQFLFEYFSETQRNKGNFPGRFSGRQFSNSRSEMNVSTLELGDSALYLCASSLGSGANSPLHFGNGTRLTVT.

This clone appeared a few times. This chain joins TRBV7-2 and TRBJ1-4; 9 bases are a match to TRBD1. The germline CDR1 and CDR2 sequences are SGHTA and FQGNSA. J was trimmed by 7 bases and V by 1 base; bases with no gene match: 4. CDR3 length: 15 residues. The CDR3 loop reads CASSLVVDRGEKLFF. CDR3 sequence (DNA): TGTGCCAGCAGCTTAGTTGTGGACAGGGGTGAAAAACTGTTTTTT. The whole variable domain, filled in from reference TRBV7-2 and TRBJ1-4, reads GAGVSQSPSNKVTEKGKDVELRCDPISGHTALYWYRQSLGQGLEFLIYFQGNSAPDKSGLPSDRFSAERTGGSVSTLTIQRTQQEDSAVYLCASSLVVDRGEKLFFGSGTQLSVL.

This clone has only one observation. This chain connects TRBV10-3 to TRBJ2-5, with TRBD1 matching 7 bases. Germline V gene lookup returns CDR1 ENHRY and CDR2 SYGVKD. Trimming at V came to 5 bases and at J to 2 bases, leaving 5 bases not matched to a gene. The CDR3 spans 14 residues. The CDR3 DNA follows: TGTGCCATCAGTTATAGGGGACAGCAAGAGACCCAGTACTTC. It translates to CAISYRGQQETQYF.

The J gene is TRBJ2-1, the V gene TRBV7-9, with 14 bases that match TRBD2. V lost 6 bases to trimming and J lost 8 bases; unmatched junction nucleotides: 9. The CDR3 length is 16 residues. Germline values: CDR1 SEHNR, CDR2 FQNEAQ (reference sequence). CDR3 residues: CASSRGTSGSQDEQFF. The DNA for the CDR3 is TGTGCCAGCAGTCGCGGGACTAGCGGGAGTCAGGATGAGCAGTTCTTC. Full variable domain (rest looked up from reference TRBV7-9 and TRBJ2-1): DTGVSQNPRHKITKRGQNVTFRCDPISEHNRLYWYRQTLGQGPEFLTYFQNEAQLEKSRLLSDRFSAERPKGSFSTLEIQRTEQGDSAMYLCASSRGTSGSQDEQFFGPGTRLTVL.

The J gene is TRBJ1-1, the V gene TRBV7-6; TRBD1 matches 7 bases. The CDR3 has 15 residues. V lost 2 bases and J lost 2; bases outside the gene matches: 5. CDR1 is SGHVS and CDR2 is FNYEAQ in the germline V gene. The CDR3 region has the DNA TGTGCCAGCAGCTTACAAGGGGGCGGAAACACTGAAGCTTTCTTT. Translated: CASSLQGGGNTEAFF.

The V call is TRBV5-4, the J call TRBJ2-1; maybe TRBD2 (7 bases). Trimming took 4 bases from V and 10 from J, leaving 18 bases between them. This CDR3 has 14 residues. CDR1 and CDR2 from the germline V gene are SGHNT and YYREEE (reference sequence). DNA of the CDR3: TGTGCCAGCAGCGTGGGCGGGGGCCGGTCCGAGCAGTTCTTC. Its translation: CASSVGGGRSEQFF.

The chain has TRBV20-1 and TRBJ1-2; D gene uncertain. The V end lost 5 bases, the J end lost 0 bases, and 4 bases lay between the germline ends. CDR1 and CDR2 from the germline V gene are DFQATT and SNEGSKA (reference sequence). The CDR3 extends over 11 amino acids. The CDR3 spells CSADTNYGYTF. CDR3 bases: TGCAGTGCTGACACTAACTATGGCTACACCTTC.

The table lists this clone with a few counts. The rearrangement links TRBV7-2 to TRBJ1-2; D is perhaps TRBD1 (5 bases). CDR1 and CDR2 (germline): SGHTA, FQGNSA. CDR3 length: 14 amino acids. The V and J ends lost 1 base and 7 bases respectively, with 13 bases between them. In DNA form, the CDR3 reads TGTGCCAGCAGCTTAGATGGCAGGGTATCTGGCTACACCTTC. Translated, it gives CASSLDGRVSGYTF.

The CDR3 bases are TGTGCCAGCAGCGTCCGGGACAGGGAATCTTCTGGCTACACCTTC. Protein product: CASSVRDRESSGYTF. The V and J genes are TRBV9 and TRBJ1-2; 9 positions agree with TRBD1. The trim removed 2 bases at V and 7 bases at J, leaving 9 bases unmatched. Germline assignment: CDR1 SGDLS and CDR2 YYNGEE. The CDR3 is 15 residues long.

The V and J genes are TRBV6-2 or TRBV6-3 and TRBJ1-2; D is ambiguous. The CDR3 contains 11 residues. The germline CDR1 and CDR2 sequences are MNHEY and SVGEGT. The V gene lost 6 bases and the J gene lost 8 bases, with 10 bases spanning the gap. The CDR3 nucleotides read TGTGCCAGCAGCGTTTCGAGGGGCTACACCTTC. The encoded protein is CASSVSRGYTF.

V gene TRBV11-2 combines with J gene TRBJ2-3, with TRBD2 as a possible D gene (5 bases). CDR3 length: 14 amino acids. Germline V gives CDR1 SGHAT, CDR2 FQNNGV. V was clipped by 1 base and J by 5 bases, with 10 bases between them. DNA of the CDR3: TGTGCCAGCAGCTTAGTCGGGGTAGAAGATACGCAGTATTTT. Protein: CASSLVGVEDTQYF.

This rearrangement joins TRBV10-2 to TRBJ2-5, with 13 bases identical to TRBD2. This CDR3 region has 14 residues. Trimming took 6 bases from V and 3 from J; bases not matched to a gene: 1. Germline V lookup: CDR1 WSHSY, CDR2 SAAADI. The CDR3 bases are TGCGCCAGCAGAGGACTAGCGGGAGAAGAGACCCAGTACTTC. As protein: CASRGLAGEETQYF.

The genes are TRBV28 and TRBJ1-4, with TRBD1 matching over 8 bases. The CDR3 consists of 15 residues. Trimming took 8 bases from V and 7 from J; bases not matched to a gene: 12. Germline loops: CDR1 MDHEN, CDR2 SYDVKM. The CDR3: CASRPRGRKGEKLFF. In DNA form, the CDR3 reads TGTGCCAGCCGACCCAGGGGGCGGAAAGGTGAAAAACTGTTTTTT.

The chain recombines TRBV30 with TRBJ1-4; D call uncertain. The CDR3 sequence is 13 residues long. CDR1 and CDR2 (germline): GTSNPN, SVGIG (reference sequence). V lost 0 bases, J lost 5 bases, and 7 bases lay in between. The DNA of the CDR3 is TGTGCCTGGAGTGTACGAGCGAATGAAAAACTGTTTTTT. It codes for CAWSVRANEKLFF.

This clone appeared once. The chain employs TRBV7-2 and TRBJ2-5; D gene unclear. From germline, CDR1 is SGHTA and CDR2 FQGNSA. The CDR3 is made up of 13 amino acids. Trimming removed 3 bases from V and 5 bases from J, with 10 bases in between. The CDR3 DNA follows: TGTGCCAGCAGCTTGGGCGTTTCTGAGACCCAGTACTTC. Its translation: CASSLGVSETQYF.

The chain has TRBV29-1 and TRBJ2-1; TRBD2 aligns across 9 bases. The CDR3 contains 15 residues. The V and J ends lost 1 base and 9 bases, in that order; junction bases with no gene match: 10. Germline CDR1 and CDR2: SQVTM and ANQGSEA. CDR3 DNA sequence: TGCAGCGTTGAAGGGGGAGGGACTAGCTTTGGTGAGCAGTTCTTC. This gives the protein CSVEGGGTSFGEQFF.